Listed below are T cell receptor beta chains from one sample, sequenced in a study of blood T cell repertoires in COVID-19. Repertoires were generated with immunoSEQ multiplex PCR, while TCRdb's copy carries only in-frame clones and drops some. The sample includes fewer than 500,000 clones, about 90% of them seen just once. The source material was PBMCs or T cells enriched from blood (not recorded which). The receptors were gathered from a woman between 18 and 29 years old with acute COVID-19. Each CDR3 is given with its conserved first and last residue. The D gene is left open where the match is weak. Only part of the rows carry a size: once, few, many, or a class if the clone is expanded.

D | size | J | V | DNA | CDR3
NA | few | TRBJ1-2 | TRBV11-2 | TGTGCCAGCAGCTTAGAAGGGGATGGCTACACCTTC | CASSLEGDGYTF
TRBD2 | NA | TRBJ2-3 | TRBV18 | TGTGCCAGCTCACCCGGACTAGCACGAGTGGCGGGCGCAGATACGCAGTATTTT | CASSPGLARVAGADTQYF
NA | once | TRBJ2-2 | TRBV4-3 | TGCGCCAGCAGCCAAGAAGAAGCAAACACCGGGGAGCTGTTTTTT | CASSQEEANTGELFF
TRBD2 | NA | TRBJ2-2 | TRBV5-8 | TGTGCCAGCAGCTTGCTGACTAGCGGGAGTGCGTACACCGGGGAGCTGTTTTTT | CASSLLTSGSAYTGELFF
TRBD1 | NA | TRBJ1-5 | TRBV7-9 | TGTGCCAGCAGCGCCGGGACAGGGGTATATCAGCCCCAGCATTTT | CASSAGTGVYQPQHF
NA | NA | TRBJ1-1 | TRBV7-8 | TGTGCCAGCAGCAACCAGGGGAACACTGAAGCTTTCTTT | CASSNQGNTEAFF
TRBD2 | once | TRBJ2-7 | TRBV2 | TGTGCCAGCAGTGAAAATGCGGGGGGGCCTTACGAGCAGTACTTC | CASSENAGGPYEQYF
NA | once | TRBJ2-1 | TRBV9 | TGTGCCAGCAGCGTAGCTGGAGGTCGAAATGAGCAGTTCTTC | CASSVAGGRNEQFF
TRBD1 | NA | TRBJ1-5 | TRBV7-9 | TGTACCAGCAGCTTCGGACAGGGGCCCGGTCAGCCCCAGCATTTT | CTSSFGQGPGQPQHF
NA | NA | TRBJ2-5 | TRBV29-1 | TGCAGCCTGAATCAGGGTTACCCAAGAGGGACCCAGTACTTC | CSLNQGYPRGTQYF
NA | NA | TRBJ1-6 | TRBV7-3 | TGTGCCAGCAGCTTAAATCTTCCGGCGGAAAATTCACCCCTCCACTTT | CASSLNLPAENSPLHF
NA | NA | TRBJ1-6 | TRBV19 | TGTGCCAGTAGTATAACTTCCAATCCCTATAATTCACCCCTCCACTTT | CASSITSNPYNSPLHF
TRBD2 | NA | TRBJ2-3 | TRBV11-2 | TGTGCCAGCAGCTTAAGGGGACTAGCGGGAGGGCCGGGGGATACGCAGTATTTT | CASSLRGLAGGPGDTQYF
TRBD1 | NA | TRBJ1-2 | TRBV5-6 | TGTGCCAGCAGCGCGGGACAGGCGGACGGCTACACCTTC | CASSAGQADGYTF
TRBD2 | NA | TRBJ2-7 | TRBV28 | TGTGCCAGCAGTCTCAGGACTAGCGGGAGCTCCTACGAGCAGTACTTC | CASSLRTSGSSYEQYF
TRBD2 | once | TRBJ2-7 | TRBV27 | TGTGCCAGCAAAGCGGGGGGGCCTTACGAGCAGTACTTC | CASKAGGPYEQYF
TRBD2 | NA | TRBJ2-7 | TRBV2 | TGTGCCACCACTAGCGGGAGGCTCCCCTACGAGCAGTACTTC | CATTSGRLPYEQYF
TRBD2 | NA | TRBJ2-5 | TRBV6-4 | TGTGCCAGCAGTGACTCTAGGACTAGCGGGAGGGTGGCCCAGTACTTC | CASSDSRTSGRVAQYF
NA | NA | TRBJ2-2 | TRBV7-9 | TGTGCCAGCAGCTTAGTCCAGGGTCCCGGGGAGCTGTTTTTT | CASSLVQGPGELFF
NA | NA | TRBJ2-5 | TRBV18 | TGTGCCAGCTCACCACTGGAGACGACGGAGACCCAGTACTTC | CASSPLETTETQYF
NA | NA | TRBJ2-7 | TRBV6-5 | TGTGCCAGCAGTACTAGGGGGTTTCTCTCCTACGAGCAGTACTTC | CASSTRGFLSYEQYF
TRBD2 | NA | TRBJ2-7 | TRBV19 | TGTGCCAGTAGTATGGCTAGCGGGAGTCACGAGCAGTACTTC | CASSMASGSHEQYF
NA | NA | TRBJ2-7 | TRBV19 | TGTGCCAGTAGTATCGGGGGTCGTGAGCAGTACTTC | CASSIGGREQYF
TRBD1 | NA | TRBJ1-2 | TRBV10-3 | TGTGCCATCAGTAGAGGGACAGGGGAAAGGAGTGGCTACACCTTC | CAISRGTGERSGYTF
NA | NA | TRBJ1-2 | TRBV6-2/TRBV6-3 | TGTGCCAGCAGCCGGGACATTAACTATGGCTACACCTTC | CASSRDINYGYTF
NA | NA | TRBJ2-5 | TRBV9 | TGTGCCAGCAGCCAAGGAGGAGGAGAGACCCAGTACTTC | CASSQGGGETQYF
TRBD1 | NA | TRBJ1-6 | TRBV2 | TGTGCCGGCTCTCCCAGGGGGAATTCACCCCTCCACTTT | CAGSPRGNSPLHF
TRBD2 | once | TRBJ2-1 | TRBV2 | TGTGCCAGCACCGGAGGACTAGCGGGAGAGTTCTTC | CASTGGLAGEFF
NA | NA | TRBJ1-5 | TRBV30 | TGTGCCTGGAGTGCTAGGGGTGGCAATCAGCCCCAGCATTTT | CAWSARGGNQPQHF
TRBD2 | NA | TRBJ2-7 | TRBV4-2 | TGTGCCAGCAGCCAAGGACTCCCGAGGACTAGCGGACTTGTCTACGAGCAGTACTTC | CASSQGLPRTSGLVYEQYF
NA | NA | TRBJ1-4 | TRBV27 | TGTGCCAGCAGTTTCTCGACAGTGTCAACTAATGAAAAACTGTTTTTT | CASSFSTVSTNEKLFF
NA | once | TRBJ2-5 | TRBV3-1/TRBV3-2 | TGTGCCAGCAGTACTCCGGGTGATCAAGAGACCCAGTACTTC | CASSTPGDQETQYF
NA | NA | TRBJ2-7 | TRBV6-5 | TGTGCCAGCAGTTATCAAAGGGGTAATCCCTACGAGCAGTACTTC | CASSYQRGNPYEQYF
TRBD1 | NA | TRBJ1-2 | TRBV19 | TGTGCCAGTAGTCCCTCGGGACAGAACTATGGCTACACCTTC | CASSPSGQNYGYTF
NA | NA | TRBJ1-5 | TRBV5-1 | TGCGCCAGCAGCTTGTACAGCCCCAATCAGCCCCAGCATTTT | CASSLYSPNQPQHF
TRBD1 | NA | TRBJ1-2 | TRBV18 | TGTGCCAGCTCACAAAACCCGGGACAGGGTACGGATGGCTACACCTTC | CASSQNPGQGTDGYTF
TRBD2 | NA | TRBJ2-1 | TRBV29-1 | TGCAGTACTAGCGGGAGTGACGATGAGCAGTTCTTC | CSTSGSDDEQFF
NA | NA | TRBJ1-3 | TRBV18 | TGTGCCAGCTCACCATCACAGGGCCGAAACACCATATATTTT | CASSPSQGRNTIYF
TRBD1 | NA | TRBJ2-7 | TRBV5-1 | TGCGCCAGCCGTATGGGGACAGTACAGTACGAGCAGTACTTC | CASRMGTVQYEQYF
TRBD2 | NA | TRBJ2-1 | TRBV19 | TGTGCCAGTAGTATGGTTAGCGGGGGGTCAGGTGAGCAGTTCTTC | CASSMVSGGSGEQFF
TRBD1 | NA | TRBJ2-1 | TRBV15 | TGTGCCACCAGCAGAGTGGGCAGGGGGAGCTACAATGAGCAGTTCTTC | CATSRVGRGSYNEQFF
NA | NA | TRBJ2-7 | TRBV12-3/TRBV12-4 | TGTGCCAGCAGTACGGGTCTCCTATTAGAGCAGTACTTC | CASSTGLLLEQYF
TRBD2 | NA | TRBJ2-1 | TRBV11-2 | TGTGCCAGCAGCCCCGCCCTTTCTTGGGAGGGCCGCAATGAGCAGTTCTTC | CASSPALSWEGRNEQFF
TRBD2 | NA | TRBJ2-3 | TRBV20-1 | TGCAGTGCTAGTCCCCTGGCTAGCGGGGGGGGTGCAGATACGCAGTATTTT | CSASPLASGGGADTQYF
TRBD1 | NA | TRBJ2-3 | TRBV15 | TGTGCCACCAGCAGAGGACAGGGGGTGGCGGATACGCAGTATTTT | CATSRGQGVADTQYF
NA | NA | TRBJ1-6 | TRBV19 | TGTGCCAGTAGTGTTTCCAGGGTTTTGAATTCACCCCTTCACTTT | CASSVSRVLNSPLHF
NA | few | TRBJ1-4 | TRBV21-1 | TGTGCCAGCAGCAGAACAGTTAATGAAAAACTGTTTTTT | CASSRTVNEKLFF
TRBD2 | NA | TRBJ2-5 | TRBV18 | TGTGCCAGCTCACCGCGGACTAGCGGGGGGACCCAAGAGACCCAGTACTTC | CASSPRTSGGTQETQYF
TRBD1 | NA | TRBJ1-2 | TRBV5-1 | TGCGCCAGCAGCTTGGCCGAAGGGGGCCTGGTCTATGGCTACACCTTC | CASSLAEGGLVYGYTF
TRBD2 | NA | TRBJ2-5 | TRBV5-4 | TGTGCCAGCAGCTCCGTACCGGGAGGGACCCTTAAACGAAAAGAGACCCAGTACTTC | CASSSVPGGTLKRKETQYF
TRBD2 | NA | TRBJ2-2 | TRBV19 | TGTGCCAGTATAGGGACGGGAGGAGGCGGGGAGCTGTTTTTT | CASIGTGGGGELFF